The 17 T cell receptor beta chains below all came from one sample that was sequenced in a study of blood T cell repertoires in COVID-19. Assay: immunoSEQ multiplex PCR; the TCRdb copy retains only in-frame clones and omits some. The table shows about 180,000 clones, with 88% occurring only once. The sample was PBMCs or T cells enriched from blood (not recorded which). The receptors were gathered from a young woman who had recovered from COVID-19.

The chain has TRBV11-2 and TRBJ1-1; 8 positions agree with TRBD1. Germline CDR1 is SGHAT and CDR2 is FQNNGV. V lost 5 bases, J lost 1 base, and 6 bases stayed unmatched. CDR3 length: 15 amino acids. CDR3 in amino acids: CASSPKGQANTEAFF. The DNA of the CDR3 is TGTGCCAGCAGCCCCAAGGGACAGGCGAACACTGAAGCTTTCTTT.

This chain joins TRBV24-1 and TRBJ1-1; D not resolved. Trimming stripped 9 bases from V and 4 bases from J, with 11 bases between. Germline CDR1 KGHDR, CDR2 SFDVKD. The CDR3 covers 12 residues. This chain's CDR3 is CATPLWSTEAFF. The CDR3 bases are TGTGCCACCCCCCTCTGGAGCACTGAAGCTTTCTTT.

V usage is TRBV6-1 and J usage is TRBJ1-6, with D maybe TRBD1 (5 bases). CDR3 size: 13 residues. Trimming took 3 bases from V and 7 from J, leaving 7 bases between them. Germline assignment: CDR1 MNHNS and CDR2 SASEGT. Here the CDR3 reads CASSDGGNSPLHF. The DNA for the CDR3 is TGTGCCAGCAGTGACGGGGGGAATTCACCCCTCCACTTT.

V usage is TRBV4-1 and J usage is TRBJ2-3; 11 nucleotides align to TRBD2. Trimming cost V 0 bases and J 0 bases; bases outside gene matches: 5. The CDR3 contains 18 residues. Germline CDR1 is MGHRA and CDR2 is YSYEKL. Here the CDR3 DNA reads TGCGCCAGCAGCCAAGAGGGGGCTAGCGGGAGGAGCACAGATACGCAGTATTTT. It specifies CASSQEGASGRSTDTQYF.

The chain uses TRBV7-9 and TRBJ1-2, with a possible D match to TRBD1 (5 bases). The germline CDR1 and CDR2 sequences are SEHNR and FQNEAQ (reference sequence). V lost 4 bases and J lost 8, with 17 bases in between. The CDR3 contains 14 residues. The CDR3 here is CASSSPLTVLGYTF. DNA for the CDR3: TGTGCCAGCAGCTCACCGCTGACAGTGCTCGGCTACACCTTC. Variable domain in full (rest from reference TRBV7-9 and TRBJ1-2): DTGVSQNPRHKITKRGQNVTFRCDPISEHNRLYWYRQTLGQGPEFLTYFQNEAQLEKSRLLSDRFSAERPKGSFSTLEIQRTEQGDSAMYLCASSSPLTVLGYTFGSGTRLTVV.

The chain joins TRBV21-1 to TRBJ2-1; the table's TRBD1 call for D was not verified on the DNA. TRBV21-1 is deemed a pseudogene. This CDR3 has 17 residues. The CDR3 DNA reads as TGTGCCAGCAGCAAAGGGGTTGGAGACAGGGCCTACAATGAGCAGTTCTTC. Encoded protein: CASSKGVGDRAYNEQFF.

This clone was found once. The chain uses TRBV30 and TRBJ1-6; tentatively, D is TRBD1 (5 bases). Germline V gene lookup returns CDR1 GTSNPN and CDR2 SVGIG (reference sequence). Between the trimmed V and J ends, which lost 1 base and 10 bases, there was a span of 11 bases. This CDR3 region has 13 residues. CDR3 protein: CAWSEDRGSPLHF. The CDR3 DNA reads as TGTGCCTGGAGTGAAGACCGGGGGTCACCCCTCCACTTT.

The table lists this clone with a few counts. This chain connects TRBV6-6 to TRBJ1-1; D unresolved. The CDR3 loop spans 11 amino acids. V gave up 6 bases and J gave up 2 bases, with 4 bases separating them. CDR1 MNHNY and CDR2 SVGAGI come from the germline V gene (reference sequence). This chain's CDR3 is CASSSNTEAFF. CDR3 DNA: TGTGCCAGCAGCTCTAACACTGAAGCTTTCTTT.

The CDR3: CSAAGSNTEAFF. The DNA for the CDR3 is TGCAGCGCCGCGGGCTCGAACACTGAAGCTTTCTTT. The chain recombines TRBV29-1 with TRBJ1-1; D uncertain. Germline values: CDR1 SQVTM, CDR2 ANQGSEA. V was trimmed by 7 bases and J by 1 base, leaving 10 bases between them. The length of the CDR3 is 12 residues.

CDR3 residues: CASSEPRLAGSTDTQYF. The DNA of the CDR3 is TGTGCCAGCAGTGAACCCCGACTAGCGGGGAGCACAGATACGCAGTATTTT. The chain links TRBV2 to TRBJ2-3; TRBD2 matches at 11 bases. After removal of 2 bases from V and 0 bases from J, the junction contained 4 bases not matched to a gene. This CDR3 comprises 17 residues. From germline, CDR1 is SNHLY and CDR2 FYNNEI.

The chain combines TRBV24-1 with TRBJ2-3, with 11 bases lining up with TRBD2. Germline V gene data show CDR1 as KGHDR and CDR2 as SFDVKD. V shed 6 bases and J 5 bases; nucleotides not matched to a gene: 6. The CDR3 runs 15 residues. CDR3 in amino acids: CATSSIAGGKDTQYF. CDR3 sequence (DNA): TGTGCCACCAGTTCTATAGCGGGAGGGAAAGATACGCAGTATTTT.

A single count supports this clone. The CDR3 sequence is CASSSRQGEGYEQYF. CDR3 nucleotide sequence: TGTGCCAGCAGTTCTCGACAGGGGGAGGGCTACGAGCAGTACTTC. The chain links TRBV27 to TRBJ2-7, with 9 bases aligning to TRBD1. With V trimmed by 4 bases and J by 3 bases, 7 bases remained unmatched. The CDR3 totals 15 residues. Germline V CDR1 and CDR2: MNHEY, SMNVEV (reference sequence).

The rearrangement joins TRBV28 to TRBJ1-4; 8 positions match TRBD1. This CDR3 comprises 14 residues. V trimming: 7 bases; J trimming: 5 bases; junction bases outside the gene matches: 6. Per germline, CDR1 MDHEN and CDR2 SYDVKM. The CDR3 DNA follows: TGTGCCAGCATTCGTTCAGGGGGCAATGAAAAACTGTTTTTT. Its translation: CASIRSGGNEKLFF. Full variable domain (outside the CDR3, taken from reference TRBV28 and TRBJ1-4): DVKVTQSSRYLVKRTGEKVFLECVQDMDHENMFWYRQDPGLGLRLIYFSYDVKMKEKGDIPEGYSVSREKKERFSLILESASTNQTSMYLCASIRSGGNEKLFFGSGTQLSVL.

The rearrangement uses TRBV2 and TRBJ2-7; D might be TRBD2 (7 bases). V lost 7 bases to trimming and J lost 0 bases, with 13 bases between them. The CDR3 runs 14 residues. Germline loops: CDR1 SNHLY, CDR2 FYNNEI. CDR3 DNA sequence: TGTGCCAGCACTCGGGGGGCGAGCTCCTACGAGCAGTACTTC. Its protein is CASTRGASSYEQYF.

The gene calls are TRBV24-1 and TRBJ1-2; 9 bases match TRBD1. The CDR3 sequence is 18 residues long. Per the germline V gene, CDR1 is KGHDR and CDR2 is SFDVKD. V was clipped by 4 bases and J by 0 bases; unmatched bases: 11. In DNA, the CDR3 is TGTGCCACCAGTGACGGCCCAGGGACAGGGCTTTCTAACTATGGCTACACCTTC. Amino acid sequence: CATSDGPGTGLSNYGYTF.

The chain joins TRBV7-8 to TRBJ1-1; 8 bases are shared with TRBD1. The CDR3 sequence is 14 residues long. V lost 3 bases, J lost 6 bases, and 6 bases stayed unmatched. Germline CDR1 reads SGHVS; CDR2 reads FQNEAQ. CDR3: CASSFGQGVSEAFF. The CDR3 nucleotides are TGTGCCAGCAGCTTTGGACAGGGTGTGTCTGAAGCTTTCTTT.

The V and J genes are TRBV7-3 and TRBJ2-1; possible D gene TRBD2, 5 bases. V lost 5 bases and J lost 8, with 19 bases in between. This CDR3 region has 15 residues. CDR1 is SGHTA, CDR2 FQGTGA, per germline. The DNA for the CDR3 is TGTGCCAGCAGCCCCCGGGATTCTCGTAAGGATGAGCAGTTCTTC. Its protein product is CASSPRDSRKDEQFF.